This is a list of T cell receptor beta chains from one sample in a study of T and B cells in COVID-19 patients. TCRdb used MiXCR to reprocess the multiplex PCR reads, holding one entry per CDR3 protein. The sample shows 1,000 or so distinct CDR3 sequences, over 15% of them seen only once. Sequenced input: blood. These receptors originate from a human donor with active COVID-19. CDR3s include the opening cysteine and the closing phenylalanine or tryptophan. The order of the fields is CDR3 protein, CDR3 DNA, J gene, clone size, V gene, D gene. A D gene is named only where the DNA matches it firmly. Expanded clones get a size class; other rows say once, few or many, or leave the size out.

CDR3aa: CASAPGPLGPQHF
CDR3nt: TGTGCCAGTGCCCCGGGGCCTCTGGGGCCCCAGCATTTT
j_gene: TRBJ1-5
abundance: medium-sized
v_gene: TRBV19
d_gene: -

CDR3aa: CASSQGQGWADTQYF
CDR3nt: TGCGCCAGCAGCCAGGGACAGGGTTGGGCAGATACGCAGTATTTT
j_gene: TRBJ2-3
abundance: many
v_gene: TRBV4-3
d_gene: TRBD1

CDR3aa: CASSLWGPSGANVLTF
CDR3nt: TGTGCCAGCAGTTTATGGGGTCCCTCTGGGGCCAACGTCCTGACTTTC
j_gene: TRBJ2-6
abundance: large
v_gene: TRBV27
d_gene: -

CDR3aa: CASRIQGDTGELFF
CDR3nt: TGTGCCAGCAGGATACAGGGGGACACCGGGGAGCTGTTTTTT
j_gene: TRBJ2-2
abundance: few
v_gene: TRBV2
d_gene: TRBD1

CDR3aa: CATSRDDPSEQFF
CDR3nt: TGTGCCACCAGCAGAGATGACCCCTCAGAGCAGTTCTTC
j_gene: TRBJ2-1
abundance: large
v_gene: TRBV15
d_gene: -

CDR3aa: CASREGQGGNEKLFF
CDR3nt: TGTGCCAGCAGAGAAGGACAGGGTGGTAATGAAAAACTGTTTTTT
j_gene: TRBJ1-4
abundance: large
v_gene: TRBV6-5
d_gene: TRBD1

CDR3aa: CATSRLTGSRGDYGYTF
CDR3nt: TGTGCCACCAGCAGACTCACAGGGAGTAGAGGTGACTATGGCTACACCTTC
j_gene: TRBJ1-2
abundance: medium-sized
v_gene: TRBV15
d_gene: -

CDR3aa: CASSEEGRLGAFF
CDR3nt: TGTGCCAGCAGTGAAGAGGGGCGCTTGGGAGCTTTCTTT
j_gene: TRBJ1-1
abundance: -
v_gene: TRBV2
d_gene: -

CDR3aa: CASMAGDERGETQYF
CDR3nt: TGTGCCAGCATGGCGGGGGACGAAAGAGGAGAGACCCAGTACTTC
j_gene: TRBJ2-5
abundance: medium-sized
v_gene: TRBV12-3/TRBV12-4
d_gene: TRBD2

CDR3aa: CASSQHWRGAGITDTQYF
CDR3nt: TGCGCCAGCAGCCAACATTGGAGGGGGGCAGGGATCACAGATACGCAGTATTTT
j_gene: TRBJ2-3
abundance: -
v_gene: TRBV4-1
d_gene: -

CDR3aa: CASRAGPNTEAFF
CDR3nt: TGTGCCAGCAGGGCGGGACCGAACACTGAAGCTTTCTTT
j_gene: TRBJ1-1
abundance: -
v_gene: TRBV6-2/TRBV6-3
d_gene: -

CDR3aa: CASQGTFSNQPQHF
CDR3nt: TGTGCCTCCCAGGGGACATTTAGCAATCAGCCCCAGCATTTT
j_gene: TRBJ1-5
abundance: medium-sized
v_gene: TRBV6-2/TRBV6-3
d_gene: -

CDR3aa: CAISEPTLQETQYF
CDR3nt: TGTGCCATCAGTGAACCCACACTCCAAGAGACCCAGTACTTC
j_gene: TRBJ2-5
abundance: few
v_gene: TRBV10-3
d_gene: -

CDR3aa: CASSRLAISGELFF
CDR3nt: TGTGCCAGCAGTCGACTAGCAATATCCGGGGAGCTGTTTTTT
j_gene: TRBJ2-2
abundance: -
v_gene: TRBV5-6
d_gene: TRBD2

CDR3aa: CATCAGRGNEKLFF
CDR3nt: TGTGCCACCTGCGCAGGGAGAGGTAATGAAAAACTGTTTTTT
j_gene: TRBJ1-4
abundance: -
v_gene: TRBV6-5
d_gene: -

CDR3aa: CASSENAGGSEKLFF
CDR3nt: TGTGCCAGCAGTGAAAATGCAGGGGGAAGTGAAAAACTGTTTTTT
j_gene: TRBJ1-4
abundance: few
v_gene: TRBV2
d_gene: TRBD1

CDR3aa: CASREIAGGAGELFF
CDR3nt: TGTGCCAGCAGGGAGATAGCGGGGGGTGCCGGGGAGCTGTTTTTT
j_gene: TRBJ2-2
abundance: -
v_gene: TRBV5-5
d_gene: TRBD2

CDR3aa: CASSLSGTGYEQYF
CDR3nt: TGTGCCAGCAGCCTCTCCGGGACAGGCTACGAGCAGTACTTC
j_gene: TRBJ2-7
abundance: large
v_gene: TRBV5-6
d_gene: TRBD1

CDR3aa: CASSLGAGGAGELFF
CDR3nt: TGTGCCAGCAGCTTGGGAGCGGGGGGTGCCGGGGAGCTGTTTTTT
j_gene: TRBJ2-2
abundance: few
v_gene: TRBV5-6
d_gene: TRBD2

CDR3aa: CASRAGQGRETQYF
CDR3nt: TGTGCCAGCAGGGCGGGACAGGGGAGGGAGACCCAGTACTTC
j_gene: TRBJ2-5
abundance: hyperexpanded
v_gene: TRBV6-5
d_gene: TRBD1

CDR3aa: CASTRQGAVTQYF
CDR3nt: TGTGCCAGCACCCGACAGGGGGCTGTGACCCAGTACTTC
j_gene: TRBJ2-5
abundance: medium-sized
v_gene: TRBV6-1
d_gene: TRBD1

CDR3aa: CSVGGGHPGEQYF
CDR3nt: TGCAGCGTTGGAGGGGGGCACCCCGGCGAGCAGTACTTC
j_gene: TRBJ2-7
abundance: -
v_gene: TRBV29-1
d_gene: -

CDR3aa: CASSPGPQSPLHF
CDR3nt: TGTGCCAGCAGCCCGGGACCTCAATCACCCCTCCACTTT
j_gene: TRBJ1-6
abundance: few
v_gene: TRBV11-3
d_gene: -

CDR3aa: CASRQKGGRDTEAFF
CDR3nt: TGTGCCAGCCGTCAAAAGGGGGGTAGGGACACTGAAGCTTTCTTT
j_gene: TRBJ1-1
abundance: medium-sized
v_gene: TRBV6-5
d_gene: -

CDR3aa: CASSLDARTHEQFF
CDR3nt: TGCGCCAGCAGCTTGGACGCCAGGACACATGAGCAGTTCTTC
j_gene: TRBJ2-1
abundance: medium-sized
v_gene: TRBV5-1
d_gene: -

CDR3aa: CASSQLGRSGNTIYF
CDR3nt: TGTGCCAGTAGTCAGTTGGGGAGATCTGGAAACACCATATATTTT
j_gene: TRBJ1-3
abundance: large
v_gene: TRBV19
d_gene: -

CDR3aa: CATSRETPLGVAYNEQFF
CDR3nt: TGTGCCACCAGCAGAGAGACGCCTTTGGGGGTGGCCTACAATGAGCAGTTCTTC
j_gene: TRBJ2-1
abundance: medium-sized
v_gene: TRBV15
d_gene: -

CDR3aa: CASPRDRINHLLIYF
CDR3nt: TGTGCCAGCCCTCGAGACAGGATTAATCACCTCCTCATATATTTT
j_gene: TRBJ1-3
abundance: -
v_gene: TRBV21-1
d_gene: -

CDR3aa: CSVASGENIQYF
CDR3nt: TGCAGCGTCGCCTCCGGCGAAAACATTCAGTACTTC
j_gene: TRBJ2-4
abundance: large
v_gene: TRBV29-1
d_gene: -

CDR3aa: CASSPSGGTGGPGAFF
CDR3nt: TGCGCCAGCAGCCCGTCGGGGGGAACAGGGGGGCCCGGAGCTTTCTTT
j_gene: TRBJ1-1
abundance: few
v_gene: TRBV5-1
d_gene: TRBD1

CDR3aa: CASSLRRGTGSSYNEQFF
CDR3nt: TGTGCCAGCAGTTTACGGCGGGGGACAGGGAGCTCCTACAATGAGCAGTTCTTC
j_gene: TRBJ2-1
abundance: large
v_gene: TRBV27
d_gene: TRBD1

CDR3aa: CASSQNDRFLGSYEQYF
CDR3nt: TGCGCCAGCAGCCAAAATGACAGGTTCTTGGGATCCTACGAGCAGTACTTC
j_gene: TRBJ2-7
abundance: -
v_gene: TRBV4-1
d_gene: -

CDR3aa: CASTRGGGTEAFF
CDR3nt: TGTGCCAGTACAAGGGGAGGGGGCACTGAAGCTTTCTTT
j_gene: TRBJ1-1
abundance: -
v_gene: TRBV9
d_gene: -

CDR3aa: CASSMPGGGLMNTEAFF
CDR3nt: TGTGCCAGTAGTATGCCTGGGGGGGGGTTAATGAACACTGAAGCTTTCTTT
j_gene: TRBJ1-1
abundance: medium-sized
v_gene: TRBV19
d_gene: -

CDR3aa: CSAGSGGASFF
CDR3nt: TGCAGTGCTGGTAGCGGGGGGGCTTCGTTCTTC
j_gene: TRBJ2-1
abundance: medium-sized
v_gene: TRBV20-1
d_gene: TRBD2

CDR3aa: CSARDQGRGAQTQYF
CDR3nt: TGCAGTGCTAGAGATCAGGGGCGGGGGGCGCAGACCCAGTACTTC
j_gene: TRBJ2-5
abundance: -
v_gene: TRBV20-1
d_gene: TRBD2

CDR3aa: CASSEGTSGGAYNEQFF
CDR3nt: TGCGCCAGCAGTGAGGGGACTAGCGGGGGGGCCTACAATGAGCAGTTCTTC
j_gene: TRBJ2-1
abundance: medium-sized
v_gene: TRBV4-3
d_gene: TRBD2

CDR3aa: CASSEALSSGNTIYF
CDR3nt: TGTGCCAGCAGTGAAGCGCTCAGCTCTGGAAACACCATATATTTT
j_gene: TRBJ1-3
abundance: medium-sized
v_gene: TRBV6-1
d_gene: -

CDR3aa: CAWSADGRGGADTQYF
CDR3nt: TGTGCCTGGAGCGCGGACGGGAGGGGGGGGGCAGATACGCAGTATTTT
j_gene: TRBJ2-3
abundance: large
v_gene: TRBV30
d_gene: TRBD2

CDR3aa: CASSPPSLETQYF
CDR3nt: TGTGCCAGCAGCCCGCCTAGCTTAGAGACCCAGTACTTC
j_gene: TRBJ2-5
abundance: -
v_gene: TRBV9
d_gene: -

CDR3aa: CASSARDTQPQHF
CDR3nt: TGTGCCAGCAGTGCCAGGGACACTCAGCCCCAGCATTTT
j_gene: TRBJ1-5
abundance: medium-sized
v_gene: TRBV6-2/TRBV6-3
d_gene: -

CDR3aa: CAWSSYSSFYNEQFF
CDR3nt: TGTGCCTGGAGTTCGTATAGTTCCTTCTACAATGAGCAGTTCTTC
j_gene: TRBJ2-1
abundance: large
v_gene: TRBV30
d_gene: -

CDR3aa: CASSLGDRTDVYEQYF
CDR3nt: TGCGCCAGCAGCTTGGGGGATAGGACGGACGTCTACGAGCAGTACTTC
j_gene: TRBJ2-7
abundance: many
v_gene: TRBV5-1
d_gene: -